Below, 18 T cell receptor beta chains from the same sample are listed, as sequenced in a study of cytomegalovirus exposure and HLA in healthy donors. The PCR had 60 Vbeta and 13 Jbeta primers. Method: immunoSEQ multiplex PCR; TCRdb's copy keeps in-frame clones and lacks some. This table holds about 160,000 clones, 60% to 80% found once. The sequencing input was PBMCs. The receptors come from a woman under 40 in good health and CMV-seronegative.

The chain has TRBV27 and TRBJ2-1; the match to TRBD2 covers 9 bases. The CDR3 sequence is 13 residues long. Trimming cost V 6 bases and J 10 bases; bases outside gene matches: 7. Germline lookup yields CDR1 MNHEY and CDR2 SMNVEV (reference sequence). The CDR3 DNA follows: TGTGCCAGCAGGCCGGGACTAGCCTTGGAGCAGTTCTTC. As protein: CASRPGLALEQFF.

The chain joins TRBV14 to TRBJ1-1; D may be TRBD1 (5 bases). Germline V gene sequence: CDR1 SGHDN, CDR2 FVKESK. The CDR3 is 13 residues long. The V end lost 2 bases, the J end lost 5 bases, and 9 bases lay between the germline ends. CDR3 coding DNA: TGTGCCAGCAGCCAAACCCAGGGAACTGAAGCTTTCTTT. Translation gives CASSQTQGTEAFF.

The chain uses TRBV10-3 and TRBJ2-5, with D perhaps TRBD2 (7 bases). V shed 6 bases and J shed 2 bases, with 13 bases lying between them. Germline CDR1 and CDR2: ENHRY and SYGVKD. The CDR3 totals 14 residues. For the CDR3, the DNA is TGTGCCATCAGGGGGGCGGGACTACAAGAGACCCAGTACTTC. Translated: CAIRGAGLQETQYF.

This clone was observed a few times. This chain links TRBV11-2 with TRBJ2-5; 7 bases match TRBD1. The length of the CDR3 is 16 residues. Unmatched junction bases numbered 12, after V lost 3 bases and J lost 5 bases. Germline CDR1 reads SGHAT; CDR2 reads FQNNGV. CDR3 residues: CASSLRATGTRETQYF. The CDR3 bases are TGTGCCAGCAGCTTGCGGGCGACAGGGACGCGGGAGACCCAGTACTTC.

The rearrangement joins TRBV11-3 to TRBJ2-1; 13 bases fit TRBD2. This CDR3 spans 16 amino acids. V gave up 4 bases and J gave up 7 bases; unmatched junction bases: 7. Germline V gene lookup returns CDR1 SGHNT and CDR2 YENEEA. The CDR3 sequence: CASSSSGTSGENEQFF. The CDR3 DNA follows: TGTGCCAGCAGCTCCTCCGGGACTAGCGGGGAAAATGAGCAGTTCTTC. Drawing the rest from reference TRBV11-3 and TRBJ2-1, the complete variable domain is EAGVVQSPRYKIIEKKQPVAFWCNPISGHNTLYWYLQNLGQGPELLIRYENEEAVDDSQLPKDRFSAERLKGVDSTLKIQPAELGDSAVYLCASSSSGTSGENEQFFGPGTRLTVL.

This clone was found a few times. CDR3 DNA sequence: TGTGCCAGCAGTCGGGAGGGGGTACACTCTGAAAAACTGTTTTTT. This encodes CASSREGVHSEKLFF. The chain couples TRBV27 to TRBJ1-4; weak D call: TRBD1 (6 bases). The CDR3 is 15 residues long. Germline CDR1 and CDR2: MNHEY and SMNVEV (reference sequence). The V end was cut by 5 bases, the J end by 7 bases, with 17 bases between.

This clone was counted a single time. J is TRBJ1-6 and V is TRBV28; TRBD1 agrees at 10 bases. This CDR3 is built from 16 residues. V lost 8 bases, J lost 8 bases, and 12 bases stayed unmatched. Germline V gene data show CDR1 as MDHEN and CDR2 as SYDVKM. The CDR3 sequence: CASYPSPGQGYSPLHF. The CDR3 DNA reads TGTGCCAGCTACCCCTCCCCGGGACAGGGGTATTCACCCCTCCACTTT.

The rearrangement joins TRBV27 to TRBJ1-1, with D uncertain. Per the germline V gene, CDR1 is MNHEY and CDR2 is SMNVEV (reference sequence). V lost 4 bases and J 0 bases, leaving 9 bases between the germline ends. The CDR3 covers 14 residues. CDR3 in amino acids: CASSSRNLNTEAFF. The CDR3 coding sequence is TGTGCCAGCAGTTCCAGGAACCTGAACACTGAAGCTTTCTTT.

The chain couples TRBV18 to TRBJ1-1; no clear D gene. The CDR3 runs to 11 residues. The germline gives CDR1 KGHSH, CDR2 LQKENI. V was pared by 5 bases and J by 8 bases, with 9 bases between. DNA of the CDR3: TGTGCCAGCTCATCCGACTGGGAAGCTTTCTTT. Translated, it gives CASSSDWEAFF.

The chain is built from TRBV10-3 and TRBJ2-7; weak D call: TRBD2 (5 bases). Trimming left V 3 bases short and J 0 bases short, with 12 bases between. Germline V gene data show CDR1 as ENHRY and CDR2 as SYGVKD. This CDR3 spans 15 amino acids. The CDR3 region has the DNA TGTGCCATCAGTGACCGAACTAGGAGCTCCTACGAGCAGTACTTC. This codes for CAISDRTRSSYEQYF.

J is TRBJ2-7 and V is TRBV27, with 11 bases aligning to TRBD1. Germline V gene data show CDR1 as MNHEY and CDR2 as SMNVEV (reference sequence). Trimming took 5 bases from V and 7 from J; bases not matched to a gene: 10. This CDR3 spans 15 amino acids. Here the CDR3 reads CASSNRDRGAREQYF. The CDR3 region has the DNA TGTGCCAGCAGTAATAGGGACAGGGGGGCTCGAGAGCAGTACTTC.

The V call is TRBV6-5, the J call TRBJ1-1; TRBD1 might be the D (5 bases). Trimming pared 2 bases from V and 3 bases from J, leaving 13 bases between. CDR3 length equals 15 residues. CDR1 and CDR2 (germline): MNHEY, SVGAGI. The CDR3 nucleotides read TGTGCCAGCAGTTACACGGGACTCGGGGACACTGAAGCTTTCTTT. It encodes CASSYTGLGDTEAFF.

The V and J genes are TRBV5-1 and TRBJ1-3, with TRBD1 matching over 8 bases. V dropped 2 bases and J dropped 0; count of bases not matched to a gene: 7. The CDR3 is made up of 17 amino acids. The germline V gene encodes CDR1 SGHRS and CDR2 YFSETQ. In DNA, the CDR3 is TGCGCCAGCAGCTTAAGGACAGGGACGAGCTCTGGAAACACCATATATTTT. It encodes CASSLRTGTSSGNTIYF.

V and J are TRBV7-9 and TRBJ1-1, with D uncertain. Germline loops: CDR1 SEHNR, CDR2 FQNEAQ (reference sequence). V lost 0 bases to trimming and J lost 3 bases, with 14 bases between them. This CDR3 spans 16 amino acids. The CDR3 nucleotides are TGTGCCAGCAGCTTAGCAGGGAGGGCTAGACACACTGAAGCTTTCTTT. This codes for CASSLAGRARHTEAFF.

J is TRBJ1-2 and V is TRBV6-4; 7 bases align to TRBD1. The V and J ends lost 6 bases and 3 bases, in that order; junction bases with no gene match: 4. The CDR3 is made up of 13 amino acids. The germline gives CDR1 MRHNA, CDR2 SNTAGT. CDR3 loop: CASSRDRDYGYTF. The CDR3 bases are TGTGCCAGCAGCCGAGACAGGGACTATGGCTACACCTTC.

V is TRBV5-4 and J is TRBJ2-7, with a possible D match to TRBD1 (5 bases). Germline CDR1 and CDR2: SGHNT and YYREEE (reference sequence). The CDR3 length is 14 residues. The V end was cut by 4 bases, the J end by 0 bases, with 11 bases between. In DNA form, the CDR3 reads TGTGCCAGCAGCCCCAGGGTGAGCTCCTACGAGCAGTACTTC. It specifies CASSPRVSSYEQYF.

The chain recombines TRBV30 with TRBJ2-1; possibly TRBD2 for D (5 bases). Germline CDR1 and CDR2: GTSNPN and SVGIG (reference sequence). This CDR3 has 16 amino acids. V was shortened by 0 bases and J by 3 bases, with 15 bases between the two germline ends. In DNA form, the CDR3 reads TGTGCCTGGAGTGTGTCCCCGGGAAACTACTACAATGAGCAGTTCTTC. As protein: CAWSVSPGNYYNEQFF.

The chain carries TRBV9 and TRBJ1-6, with TRBD1 matching 8 bases. CDR1 SGDLS and CDR2 YYNGEE come from the germline V gene. V lost 4 bases and J lost 0; bases outside the gene matches: 6. The CDR3 is 17 residues long. The CDR3 coding sequence is TGTGCCAGCAGCCCCCACAGGGGGAGCTCCTATAATTCACCCCTCCACTTT. It encodes CASSPHRGSSYNSPLHF.